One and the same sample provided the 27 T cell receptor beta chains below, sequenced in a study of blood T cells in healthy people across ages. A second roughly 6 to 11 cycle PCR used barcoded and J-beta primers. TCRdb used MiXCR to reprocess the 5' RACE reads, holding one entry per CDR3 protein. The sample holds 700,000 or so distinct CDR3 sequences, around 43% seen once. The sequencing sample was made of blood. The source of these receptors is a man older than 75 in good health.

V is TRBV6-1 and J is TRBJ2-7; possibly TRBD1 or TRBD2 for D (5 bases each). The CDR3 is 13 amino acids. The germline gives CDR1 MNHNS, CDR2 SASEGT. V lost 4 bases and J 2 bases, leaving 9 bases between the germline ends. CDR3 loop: CASSGGFAYEQYF. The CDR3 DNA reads TGTGCCAGCAGTGGGGGGTTCGCCTACGAGCAGTACTTC.

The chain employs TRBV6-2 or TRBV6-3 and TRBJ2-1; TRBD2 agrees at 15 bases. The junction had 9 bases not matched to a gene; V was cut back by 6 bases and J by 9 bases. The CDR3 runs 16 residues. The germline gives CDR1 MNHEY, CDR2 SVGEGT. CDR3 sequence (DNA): TGTGCCAGCAGCCCGATGTGGACTAGCGGGGGGGTTGAGCAGTTCTTC. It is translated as CASSPMWTSGGVEQFF.

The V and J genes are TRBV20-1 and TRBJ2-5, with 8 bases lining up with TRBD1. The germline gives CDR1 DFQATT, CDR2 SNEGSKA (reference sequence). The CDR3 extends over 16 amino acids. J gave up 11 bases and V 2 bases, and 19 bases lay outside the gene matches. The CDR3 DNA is TGCAGTGCTAGAATGGGGATCGGGGACAGGTACAATGAGCAGTACTTC. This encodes CSARMGIGDRYNEQYF.

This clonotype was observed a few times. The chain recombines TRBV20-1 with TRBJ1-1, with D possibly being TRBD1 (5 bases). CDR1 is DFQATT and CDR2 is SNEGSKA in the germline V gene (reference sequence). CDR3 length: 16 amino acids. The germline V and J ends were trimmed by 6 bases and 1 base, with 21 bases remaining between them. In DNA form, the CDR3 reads TGCAGTGCCAGAAGACAGTCCTATTCCCCGAACACTGAAGCTTTCTTT. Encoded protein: CSARRQSYSPNTEAFF.

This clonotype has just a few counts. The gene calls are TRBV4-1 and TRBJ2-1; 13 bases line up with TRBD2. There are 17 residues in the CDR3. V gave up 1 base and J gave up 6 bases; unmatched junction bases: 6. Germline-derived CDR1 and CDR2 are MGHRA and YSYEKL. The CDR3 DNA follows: TGCGCCAGCAGCCAAGGACTAGCGGGAGGATCATCCAATGAGCAGTTCTTC. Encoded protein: CASSQGLAGGSSNEQFF.

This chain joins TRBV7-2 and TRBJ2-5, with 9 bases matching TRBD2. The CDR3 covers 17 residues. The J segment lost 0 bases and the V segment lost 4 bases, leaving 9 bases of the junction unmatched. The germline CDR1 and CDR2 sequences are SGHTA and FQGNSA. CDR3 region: CASSSNLAGNYQETQYF. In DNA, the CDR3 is TGTGCCAGCAGCTCAAACCTAGCGGGGAATTACCAAGAGACCCAGTACTTC.

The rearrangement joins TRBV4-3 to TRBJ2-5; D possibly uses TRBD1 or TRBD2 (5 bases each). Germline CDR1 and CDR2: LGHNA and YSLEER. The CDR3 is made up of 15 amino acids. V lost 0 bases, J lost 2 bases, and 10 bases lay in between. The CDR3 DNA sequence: TGCGCCAGCAGCCAAGAAGGGGACGGGCAAGAGACCCAGTACTTC. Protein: CASSQEGDGQETQYF.

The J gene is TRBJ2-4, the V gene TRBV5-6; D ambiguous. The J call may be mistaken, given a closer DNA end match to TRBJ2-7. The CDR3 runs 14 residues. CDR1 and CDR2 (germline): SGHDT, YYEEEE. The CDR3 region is CASSRDHSHYEQYF. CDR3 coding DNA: TGTGCCAGCAGCCGTGATCACAGCCACTACGAGCAGTACTTC.

As DNA, the CDR3 is TGCGCCAGCAGCGGGGGGCCTGGAAACACCATATATTTT. Its protein product is CASSGGPGNTIYF. The V gene is TRBV5-1, the J gene TRBJ1-3; perhaps TRBD1 as D (6 bases). V lost 4 bases to trimming and J lost 2 bases, with 7 bases between them. The CDR3 covers 13 residues. The V gene's germline CDR1 is SGHRS and CDR2 YFSETQ.

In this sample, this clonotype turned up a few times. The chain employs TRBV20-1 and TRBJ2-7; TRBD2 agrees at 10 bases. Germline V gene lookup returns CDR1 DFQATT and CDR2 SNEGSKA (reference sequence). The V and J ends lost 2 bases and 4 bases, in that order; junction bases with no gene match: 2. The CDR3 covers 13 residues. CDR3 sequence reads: CSARTSGEYEQYF. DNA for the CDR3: TGCAGTGCTAGAACTAGCGGGGAGTACGAGCAGTACTTC.

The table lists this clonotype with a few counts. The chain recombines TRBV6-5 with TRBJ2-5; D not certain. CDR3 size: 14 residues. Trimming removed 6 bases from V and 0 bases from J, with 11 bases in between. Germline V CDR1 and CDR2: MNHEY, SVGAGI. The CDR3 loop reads CASSRTENQETQYF. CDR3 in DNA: TGTGCCAGCAGCCGCACTGAGAACCAAGAGACCCAGTACTTC.

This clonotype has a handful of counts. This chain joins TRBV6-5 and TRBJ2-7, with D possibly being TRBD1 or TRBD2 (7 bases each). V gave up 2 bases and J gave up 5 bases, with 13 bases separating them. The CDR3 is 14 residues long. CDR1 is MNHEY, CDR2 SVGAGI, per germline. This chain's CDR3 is CASSYAPGGDEQYF. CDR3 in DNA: TGTGCCAGCAGTTACGCCCCAGGGGGGGACGAGCAGTACTTC.

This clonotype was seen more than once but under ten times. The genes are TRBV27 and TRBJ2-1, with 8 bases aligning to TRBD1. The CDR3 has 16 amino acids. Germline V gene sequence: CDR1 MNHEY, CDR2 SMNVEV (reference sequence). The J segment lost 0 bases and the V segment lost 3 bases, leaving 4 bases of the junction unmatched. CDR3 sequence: CASSFYRGYSYNEQFF. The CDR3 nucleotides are TGTGCCAGCAGTTTTTACAGGGGGTACTCCTACAATGAGCAGTTCTTC.

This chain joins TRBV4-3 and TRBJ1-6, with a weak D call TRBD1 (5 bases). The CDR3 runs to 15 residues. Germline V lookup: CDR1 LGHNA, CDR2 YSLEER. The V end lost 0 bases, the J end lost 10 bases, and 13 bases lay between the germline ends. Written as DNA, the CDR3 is TGCGCCAGCAGCCAAGATGGTCGGGACCGCTCACCCCTCCACTTT. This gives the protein CASSQDGRDRSPLHF.

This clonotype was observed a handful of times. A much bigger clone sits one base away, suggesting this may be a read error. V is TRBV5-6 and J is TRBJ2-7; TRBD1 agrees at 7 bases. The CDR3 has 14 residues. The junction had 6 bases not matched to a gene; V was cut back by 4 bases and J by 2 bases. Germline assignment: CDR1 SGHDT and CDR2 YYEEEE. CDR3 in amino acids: CASSDGTVPYEQYF. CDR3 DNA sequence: TGTGCCAGCAGCGACGGGACAGTCCCCTACGAGCAGTACTTC.

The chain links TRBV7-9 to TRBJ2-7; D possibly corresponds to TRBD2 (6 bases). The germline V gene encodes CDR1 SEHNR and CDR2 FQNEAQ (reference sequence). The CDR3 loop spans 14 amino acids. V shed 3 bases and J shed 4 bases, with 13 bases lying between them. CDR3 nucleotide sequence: TGTGCCAGCAGCTTGGGGGGTTCCGATTACGAGCAGTACTTC. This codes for CASSLGGSDYEQYF.

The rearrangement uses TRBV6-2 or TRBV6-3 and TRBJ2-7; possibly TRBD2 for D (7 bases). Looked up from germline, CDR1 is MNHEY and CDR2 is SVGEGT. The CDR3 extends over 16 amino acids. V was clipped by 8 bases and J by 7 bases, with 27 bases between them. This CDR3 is CASDLGGALRRNEQYF. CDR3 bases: TGTGCCAGCGACTTGGGGGGGGCATTACGGCGCAATGAGCAGTACTTC.

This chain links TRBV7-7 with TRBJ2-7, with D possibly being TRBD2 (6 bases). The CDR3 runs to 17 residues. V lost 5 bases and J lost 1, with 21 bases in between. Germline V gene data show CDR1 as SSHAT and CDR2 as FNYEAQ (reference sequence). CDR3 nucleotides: TGTGCCAGCAGCCGCGGGGACGGGGCTGGGGGATCCTACGAGCAGTACTTC. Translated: CASSRGDGAGGSYEQYF.

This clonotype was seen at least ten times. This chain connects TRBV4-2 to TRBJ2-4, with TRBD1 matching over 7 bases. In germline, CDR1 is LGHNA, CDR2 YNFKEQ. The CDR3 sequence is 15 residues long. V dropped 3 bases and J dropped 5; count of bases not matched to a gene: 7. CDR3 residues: CASSQLGTAENIQYF. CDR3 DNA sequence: TGTGCCAGCAGCCAGCTCGGGACAGCTGAAAACATTCAGTACTTC.

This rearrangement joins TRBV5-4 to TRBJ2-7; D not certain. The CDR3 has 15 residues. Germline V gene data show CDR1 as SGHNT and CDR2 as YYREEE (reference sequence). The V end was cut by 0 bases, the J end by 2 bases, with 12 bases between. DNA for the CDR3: TGTGCCAGCAGCTTGGCCGGTGCGGAAACCTACGAGCAGTACTTC. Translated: CASSLAGAETYEQYF.

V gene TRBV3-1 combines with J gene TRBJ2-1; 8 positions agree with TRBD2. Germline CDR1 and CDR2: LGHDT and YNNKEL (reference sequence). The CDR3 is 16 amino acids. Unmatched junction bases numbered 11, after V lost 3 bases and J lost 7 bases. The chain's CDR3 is CASSQNLAGQGNEQFF. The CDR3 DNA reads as TGTGCCAGCAGCCAGAACCTAGCGGGTCAGGGGAATGAGCAGTTCTTC.

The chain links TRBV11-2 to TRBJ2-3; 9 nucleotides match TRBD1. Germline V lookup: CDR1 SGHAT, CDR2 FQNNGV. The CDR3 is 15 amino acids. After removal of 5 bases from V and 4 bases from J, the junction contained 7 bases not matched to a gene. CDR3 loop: CASSQQGAEADTQYF. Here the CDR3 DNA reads TGTGCCAGCAGCCAACAGGGGGCTGAGGCAGATACGCAGTATTTT.

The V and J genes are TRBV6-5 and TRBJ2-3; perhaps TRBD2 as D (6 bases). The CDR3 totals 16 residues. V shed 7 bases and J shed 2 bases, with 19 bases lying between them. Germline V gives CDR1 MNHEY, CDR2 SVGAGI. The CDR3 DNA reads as TGTGCCAGCACGTTTGGACTAACTGCCTACACAGATACGCAGTATTTT. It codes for CASTFGLTAYTDTQYF.

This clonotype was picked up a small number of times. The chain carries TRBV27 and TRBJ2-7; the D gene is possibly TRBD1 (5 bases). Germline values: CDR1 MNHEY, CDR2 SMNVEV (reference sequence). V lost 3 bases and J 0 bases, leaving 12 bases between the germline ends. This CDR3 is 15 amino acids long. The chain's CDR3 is CASSFEAGSSYEQYF. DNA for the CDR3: TGTGCCAGCAGTTTCGAAGCAGGGTCCTCCTACGAGCAGTACTTC.

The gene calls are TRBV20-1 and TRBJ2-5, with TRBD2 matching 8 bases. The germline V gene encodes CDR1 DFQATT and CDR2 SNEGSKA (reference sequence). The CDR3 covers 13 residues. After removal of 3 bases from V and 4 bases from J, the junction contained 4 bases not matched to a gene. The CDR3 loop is CSASGGVRETQYF. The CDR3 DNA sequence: TGCAGTGCTAGCGGGGGGGTACGAGAGACCCAGTACTTC.

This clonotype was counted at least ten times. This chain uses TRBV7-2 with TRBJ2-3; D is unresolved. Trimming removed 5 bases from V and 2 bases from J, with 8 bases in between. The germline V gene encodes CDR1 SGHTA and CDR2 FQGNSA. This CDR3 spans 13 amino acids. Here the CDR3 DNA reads TGTGCCAGCAGCATTTTCCCCACAGATACGCAGTATTTT. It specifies CASSIFPTDTQYF. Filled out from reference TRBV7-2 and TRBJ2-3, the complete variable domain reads GAGVSQSPSNKVTEKGKDVELRCDPISGHTALYWYRQSLGQGLEFLIYFQGNSAPDKSGLPSDRFSAERTGGSVSTLTIQRTQQEDSAVYLCASSIFPTDTQYFGPGTRLTVL.

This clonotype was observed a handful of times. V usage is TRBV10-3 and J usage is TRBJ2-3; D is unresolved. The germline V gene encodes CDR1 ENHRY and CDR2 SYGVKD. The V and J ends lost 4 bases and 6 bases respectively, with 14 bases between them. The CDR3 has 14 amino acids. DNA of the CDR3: TGTGCCATCAGTGCCTCCGGACCAGACGATACGCAGTATTTT. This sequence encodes CAISASGPDDTQYF.